Sequencing of this T cell receptor (beta chain) was carried out in a study of control samples from healthy donors and cancer patients. The CDR3 runs to 14 residues. CDR1 is SGHRS and CDR2 is YFSETQ in the germline V gene. The germline V and J ends were trimmed by 1 base and 7 bases, with 13 bases remaining between them. Assay used: immunoSEQ multiplex PCR; TCRdb lists only in-frame clones, some missing. The sample shows more than 65,000 clones, more than 75% of them seen only once. This TCR came from a man aged 50 to 59 in good health. V is TRBV5-1 and J is TRBJ2-3; D may correspond to TRBD1 or TRBD2 (7 bases each). Sequenced: blood. CDR3: CASSLTGEGNTQYF. DNA of the CDR3: TGCGCCAGCAGCTTGACAGGGGAGGGAAATACGCAGTATTTT.